These T cell receptor beta chains were read from a single sample in a study of cytomegalovirus exposure and HLA in healthy donors. The assay was immunoSEQ multiplex PCR, and TCRdb's table has in-frame clones only and misses some. The data contain about 240,000 clones, 75% to 85% of them singletons. The sequenced sample consisted of PBMCs. These receptors came from a woman in her sixties or seventies in good health and CMV-seropositive. CDR3s leave out the opening cysteine and the closing phenylalanine or tryptophan.

TRBV5-5 ASSLAPGTVSGNTIY
TRBV30 AWSTSGTAYEQY
TRBV27 ATRTGLMNTEAF
TRBV4-1 ASRLTTDTHQPQH
TRBV29-1 SVCRVAGSTDTQY
TRBV6-1 ASSDQGSNQPQH
TRBV5-4 ASSLAGGRTDTQY
TRBV7-9 ASSLVAGGEQY
TRBV27 ASSLTSGRSTGELF
TRBV18 ASSPYNRVNEKLF
TRBV5-6 ASSKTVDRDLNYGYT
TRBV5-1 ASRGGITGDQETQY
TRBV10-2 ASSLTHGASSYNEQF
TRBV10-1 ASSARENTEAF
TRBV2 ASSPRLSGSDTQY
TRBV29-1 SVVVWQKKPNYEQY
TRBV7-3 ASSLYSGLNNEQF
TRBV10-3 AISDPFSSVAPDTQY
TRBV4-1 ATHRGDYSGANVLT
TRBV7-9 SSSLWGDEQY
TRBV6-6 ASSYGTDEVGYT
TRBV4-1 ASSQVSGRAYEQY
TRBV9 ASSVAPSTSLAQPQH